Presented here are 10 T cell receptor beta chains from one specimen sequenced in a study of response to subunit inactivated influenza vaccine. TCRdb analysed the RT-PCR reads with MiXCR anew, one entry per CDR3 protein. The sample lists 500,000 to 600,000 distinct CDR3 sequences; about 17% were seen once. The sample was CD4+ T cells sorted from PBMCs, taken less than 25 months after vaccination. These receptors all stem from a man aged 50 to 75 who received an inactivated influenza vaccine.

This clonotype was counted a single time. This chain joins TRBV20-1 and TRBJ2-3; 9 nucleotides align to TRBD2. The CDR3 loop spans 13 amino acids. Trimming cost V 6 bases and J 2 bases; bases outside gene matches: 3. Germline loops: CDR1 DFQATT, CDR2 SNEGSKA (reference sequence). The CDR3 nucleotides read TGCAGTGCCCGGACTAGCGCCACAGATACGCAGTATTTT. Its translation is CSARTSATDTQYF.

This chain's CDR3 is CASRDSPKTEQFF. DNA for the CDR3: TGTGCCAGCAGGGACAGCCCAAAAACAGAGCAGTTCTTC. J is TRBJ2-1 and V is TRBV12-3 or TRBV12-4; perhaps TRBD1 as D (6 bases). V shed 6 bases and J shed 10 bases, with 16 bases lying between them. The CDR3 is 13 residues long.

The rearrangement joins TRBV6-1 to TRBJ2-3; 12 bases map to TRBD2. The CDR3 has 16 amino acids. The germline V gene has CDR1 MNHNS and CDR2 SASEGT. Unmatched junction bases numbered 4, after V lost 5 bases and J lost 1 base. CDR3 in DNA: TGTGCCAGCAGTCAAACTAGCGGGGGGCGCACAGATACGCAGTATTTT. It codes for CASSQTSGGRTDTQYF.

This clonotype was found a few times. The CDR3 region is CASRSGVRETQYF. The CDR3 coding sequence is TGTGCCAGCAGATCGGGAGTGAGAGAGACCCAGTACTTC. The chain has TRBV3-1 and TRBJ2-5, with D perhaps TRBD2 (6 bases). The CDR3 length is 13 residues. V lost 6 bases to trimming and J lost 4 bases, with 12 bases between them. CDR1 LGHDT and CDR2 YNNKEL come from the germline V gene (reference sequence).

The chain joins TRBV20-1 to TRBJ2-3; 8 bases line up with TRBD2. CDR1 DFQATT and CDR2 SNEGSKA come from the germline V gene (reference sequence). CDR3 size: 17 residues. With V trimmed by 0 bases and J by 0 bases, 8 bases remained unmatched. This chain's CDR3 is CSARDVRRGASTDTQYF. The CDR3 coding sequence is TGCAGTGCTAGAGATGTGCGGCGGGGGGCTAGCACAGATACGCAGTATTTT.

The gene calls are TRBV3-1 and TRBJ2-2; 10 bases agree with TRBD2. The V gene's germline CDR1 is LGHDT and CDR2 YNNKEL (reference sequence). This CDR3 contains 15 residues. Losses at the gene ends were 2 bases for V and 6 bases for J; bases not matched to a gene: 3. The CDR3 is CASSQTSGVAGELFF. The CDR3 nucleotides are TGTGCCAGCAGCCAAACTAGCGGGGTAGCCGGGGAGCTGTTTTTT. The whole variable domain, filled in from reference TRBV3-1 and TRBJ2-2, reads DTAVSQTPKYLVTQMGNDKSIKCEQNLGHDTMYWYKQDSKKFLKIMFSYNNKELIINETVPNRFSPKSPDKAHLNLHINSLELGDSAVYFCASSQTSGVAGELFFGEGSRLTVL.

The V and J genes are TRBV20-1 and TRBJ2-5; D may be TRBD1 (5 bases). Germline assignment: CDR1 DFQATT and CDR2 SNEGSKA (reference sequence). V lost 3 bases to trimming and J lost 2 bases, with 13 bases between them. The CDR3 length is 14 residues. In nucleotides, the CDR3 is TGCAGTGCTAGGACAGAACTTAGACAAGAGACCCAGTACTTC. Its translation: CSARTELRQETQYF.

The CDR3 spells CSARDSTNEKLFF. The CDR3 coding sequence is TGCAGTGCTAGGGACAGCACTAATGAAAAACTGTTTTTT. The chain combines TRBV20-1 with TRBJ1-4, with D perhaps matching TRBD1 (6 bases). The CDR3 spans 13 residues. Germline V gene data show CDR1 as DFQATT and CDR2 as SNEGSKA (reference sequence). Trimming shortened V by 3 bases and J by 2 bases, and 7 bases separated the two germline ends.

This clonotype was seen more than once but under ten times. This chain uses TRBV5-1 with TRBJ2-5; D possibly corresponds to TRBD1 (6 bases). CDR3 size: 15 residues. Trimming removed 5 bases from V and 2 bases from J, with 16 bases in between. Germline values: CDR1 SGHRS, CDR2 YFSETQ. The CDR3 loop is CASSRSGETQETQYF. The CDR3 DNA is TGCGCCAGCAGTCGATCAGGGGAGACTCAAGAGACCCAGTACTTC.

The DNA for the CDR3 is TGTGCCAGCAGCCCCTTGGGAGCGGGGCCCCGCTACGAGCAGTACTTC. It translates to CASSPLGAGPRYEQYF. V gene TRBV3-1 combines with J gene TRBJ2-7; 7 positions agree with TRBD2. Germline V CDR1 and CDR2: LGHDT, YNNKEL (reference sequence). V dropped 4 bases and J dropped 3; count of bases not matched to a gene: 12. This CDR3 has 16 residues.